Each of the 3 T cell receptor beta chains below was sequenced from the same sample in a study of graft-versus-host responses after intestinal transplantation. Graft-derived tissue was subjected to processing to liberate intraepithelial and lamina propria lymphocytes. Clones were read by immunoSEQ multiplex PCR, and TCRdb kept only the in-frame ones, dropping some. In the table there are 9,900 or so clones, approximately 86% of which are singletons. Sequences were derived from ileum tissue, sampled roughly 710 days after intestinal transplantation. The receptors were sampled from a human patient who received an intestinal transplant, so some T cells may come from the graft donor.

For this clone: Other DNA sequences of this sample code for an identical CDR3. This sequence joins TRBV18 and TRBJ1-2, with 10 bases aligning to TRBD1. Germline V gene sequence: CDR1 KGHSH, CDR2 LQKENI. There are 16 residues in the CDR3. The V segment lost 3 bases and the J segment 6 bases; nucleotides outside the gene matches: 10. CDR3 sequence: CASSPDGQGGSDGYTF. The CDR3 bases are TGTGCCAGCTCACCGGATGGACAGGGGGGCAGTGATGGCTACACCTTC.

The chain joins TRBV19 to TRBJ2-2; 7 nucleotides match TRBD1. In germline, CDR1 is LNHDA, CDR2 SQIVND (reference sequence). The trim removed 8 bases at V and 0 bases at J, leaving 3 bases unmatched. CDR3 length equals 14 residues. In nucleotides, the CDR3 is TGTGCCAGTGGAACAGGGGCGAACACCGGGGAGCTGTTTTTT. Translated, it gives CASGTGANTGELFF.

V gene TRBV14 combines with J gene TRBJ2-7; unclear D gene. Germline V lookup: CDR1 SGHDN, CDR2 FVKESK. V lost 0 bases, J lost 6 bases, and 12 bases lay in between. The CDR3 runs 14 residues. The CDR3 here is CASSQDLGSAEQYF. The CDR3 DNA reads TGTGCCAGCAGCCAAGATCTAGGTTCCGCCGAGCAGTACTTC.